The 12 T cell receptor beta chains given below trace back to one sample, sequenced in a study of blood T cell repertoires in COVID-19. TCRdb's copy holds only in-frame clones and misses some; the assay was immunoSEQ multiplex PCR. Of around 160,000 clones listed, approximately 79% are singletons. Sequencing input: peripheral blood. The receptor source for this set is a woman of 80 years or more with acute or convalescent COVID-19.

This clone was seen only a few times. The V gene is TRBV19, the J gene TRBJ1-2, with D unclear. The germline gives CDR1 LNHDA, CDR2 SQIVND (reference sequence). This CDR3 has 12 amino acids. The CDR3 DNA is TGTGCATTCGGGGAGATTAACTATGGCTACACCTTC. This encodes CAFGEINYGYTF.

The rearrangement uses TRBV25-1 and TRBJ1-6; 7 nucleotides match TRBD1. In germline, CDR1 is MGHDK, CDR2 SYGVNS. The CDR3 consists of 15 residues. J lost 6 bases, V lost 2 bases, and 4 bases had no gene match. The CDR3 nucleotides read TGTGCCAGCAGTGAACCGACAGGGATTAATTCACCCCTCCACTTT. Its translation is CASSEPTGINSPLHF.

The CDR3 coding sequence is TGTGCCAGCTCGGGACTAGCGGCCTACGAGCAGTACTTC. As protein: CASSGLAAYEQYF. The chain employs TRBV21-1 and TRBJ2-7; the table's D call, TRBD2, has no DNA check behind it. TRBV21-1 constitutes a pseudogene. This CDR3 region has 13 residues.

This clone was seen a single time. CDR3 DNA sequence: TGTGCCAGCAGTTCTGCGGGAAGACAGCCCCAGCATTTT. It specifies CASSSAGRQPQHF. This chain joins TRBV6-5 and TRBJ1-5; D call uncertain. Trimming stripped 4 bases from V and 7 bases from J, with 11 bases between. Germline V gene sequence: CDR1 MNHEY, CDR2 SVGAGI. This CDR3 has 13 residues.

The chain couples TRBV11-2 to TRBJ2-1; 7 bases align to TRBD2. With V trimmed by 1 base and J by 2 bases, 11 bases remained unmatched. Germline V gene data show CDR1 as SGHAT and CDR2 as FQNNGV. The CDR3 is made up of 18 amino acids. The CDR3, as DNA: TGTGCCAGCAGCTTAGGGGGCCTAGCGGTATCTACCTACAATGAGCAGTTCTTC. It specifies CASSLGGLAVSTYNEQFF.

V gene TRBV28 combines with J gene TRBJ1-6; 11 bases are shared with TRBD1. This CDR3 has 16 residues. The V segment lost 2 bases and the J segment 7 bases; nucleotides outside the gene matches: 4. Germline CDR1 and CDR2: MDHEN and SYDVKM. The CDR3 region is CASSLGQGARNSPLHF. The CDR3 DNA reads as TGTGCCAGCAGTTTAGGACAGGGGGCTAGGAATTCACCCCTCCACTTT.

The rearrangement joins TRBV21-1 to TRBJ2-3; the D call TRBD1 from the table was never checked on the DNA. TRBV21-1 is reported as a pseudogene. The CDR3 consists of 16 residues. The CDR3 spells CASRIQGEASTDTQYF. The CDR3 DNA reads as TGTGCCAGCAGGATACAGGGGGAAGCTAGCACAGATACGCAGTATTTT.

This chain connects TRBV5-4 to TRBJ2-7, with 10 bases aligning to TRBD1. Germline V gene data show CDR1 as SGHNT and CDR2 as YYREEE (reference sequence). The CDR3 totals 15 residues. The J segment lost 3 bases and the V segment lost 4 bases, leaving 7 bases of the junction unmatched. The CDR3 here is CASSTGDRGGYEQYF. In nucleotides, the CDR3 is TGTGCCAGCAGCACCGGGGACAGGGGAGGCTACGAGCAGTACTTC.

The V gene is TRBV5-5, the J gene TRBJ2-2, with unresolved D. Germline lookup yields CDR1 SGHKS and CDR2 YYEKEE (reference sequence). This CDR3 region has 15 residues. V lost 4 bases to trimming and J lost 5 bases, with 15 bases between them. The CDR3 region has the DNA TGTGCCAGCAGCCTAGGAATCTCGGTAACCGGGGAGCTGTTTTTT. Amino acids: CASSLGISVTGELFF.

This CDR3 reads CASSLTGTGNSPLHF. CDR3 nucleotides: TGTGCCAGCAGCTTAACCGGGACAGGAAATTCACCCCTCCACTTT. The V gene is TRBV7-3, the J gene TRBJ1-6; 8 bases match TRBD1. The V gene's germline CDR1 is SGHTA and CDR2 FQGTGA. This CDR3 region has 15 residues. V shed 0 bases, J shed 7 bases, and the junction held 2 bases outside the gene matches.

This chain connects TRBV28 to TRBJ2-1; 8 positions match TRBD1. V lost 8 bases, J lost 3 bases, and 6 bases stayed unmatched. Germline CDR1 reads MDHEN; CDR2 reads SYDVKM. The CDR3 spans 14 residues. DNA for the CDR3: TGTGCCAGCCAAGACAGGGGAAACTACAATGAGCAGTTCTTC. This gives the protein CASQDRGNYNEQFF.

The gene calls are TRBV15 and TRBJ2-1, with TRBD1 identical over 9 bases. Germline values: CDR1 LNHNV, CDR2 YYDKDF (reference sequence). V trimming: 0 bases; J trimming: 4 bases; junction bases outside the gene matches: 13. This CDR3 is 19 amino acids long. The CDR3 sequence is CATSRDAQSYRGLYNEQFF. CDR3 bases: TGTGCCACCAGCAGAGATGCCCAATCATACAGGGGGCTGTACAATGAGCAGTTCTTC.